This T cell receptor (beta chain) was sequenced for a study of spatial heterogeneity in lung cancer. Study-level information: More than nine raw reads, on average, carried each unique TCR and UMI combination.

Germline V gene lookup returns CDR1 MNHEY and CDR2 SMNVEV (reference sequence). The V end was cut by 4 bases, the J end by 2 bases, with 11 bases between. The CDR3 contains 14 residues. Each TCR cDNA molecule carried a unique molecular identifier. A single record per CDR3 protein comes from TCRdb applying MiXCR to the 5' RACE reads. The profile shows under 7,000 distinct CDR3 sequences, around 12% of them singletons. Judged by abundance, this clonotype is medium-sized. This beta chain represents an off-target read in a library built for alpha chains; its size is of limited meaning. Documented time point: sample taken at primary tumor resection. The cohort: 70 to 85 early-stage, untreated non-small cell lung cancer patients. Unsorted samples of tumor, nontumor lung or frozen PBMC had their whole RNA sequenced.

The clonotype comes from a human donor with early-stage non-small cell lung cancer. The V gene is TRBV27, the J gene TRBJ1-1; D is unresolved. Sequenced material: lung tissue, taken at surgery. CDR3 coding DNA: TGTGCCAGCAGTTCCATTCAGAGTAACACTGAAGCTTTCTTT. It specifies CASSSIQSNTEAFF.